Presented here are 2 T cell receptor beta chains from one specimen sequenced in a study of blood T cell repertoires in COVID-19. Generated by immunoSEQ multiplex PCR, the TCRdb table keeps only in-frame clones and is missing some. The sample contains around 380,000 clones, around 87% of which appear only once. The sequenced material came from PBMCs or T cells enriched from blood (not recorded which). Source of these receptors: a man aged 25-40 years who had recovered from COVID-19.

V gene TRBV6-5 combines with J gene TRBJ2-7; D not resolved. Trimming took 1 base from V and 5 from J, leaving 6 bases between them. There are 12 residues in the CDR3. In germline, CDR1 is MNHEY, CDR2 SVGAGI. The CDR3 DNA is TGTGCCAGCAGTTACTTGGGCGACGAGCAGTACTTC. This codes for CASSYLGDEQYF.

The V and J genes are TRBV6-5 and TRBJ1-1; 9 positions agree with TRBD1. This CDR3 is built from 16 residues. V lost 2 bases and J lost 4; bases outside the gene matches: 8. Germline-derived CDR1 and CDR2 are MNHEY and SVGAGI. For the CDR3, the DNA is TGTGCCAGCAGTTACCGGATTACAGGGGGCGCCACTGAAGCTTTCTTT. As protein: CASSYRITGGATEAFF.